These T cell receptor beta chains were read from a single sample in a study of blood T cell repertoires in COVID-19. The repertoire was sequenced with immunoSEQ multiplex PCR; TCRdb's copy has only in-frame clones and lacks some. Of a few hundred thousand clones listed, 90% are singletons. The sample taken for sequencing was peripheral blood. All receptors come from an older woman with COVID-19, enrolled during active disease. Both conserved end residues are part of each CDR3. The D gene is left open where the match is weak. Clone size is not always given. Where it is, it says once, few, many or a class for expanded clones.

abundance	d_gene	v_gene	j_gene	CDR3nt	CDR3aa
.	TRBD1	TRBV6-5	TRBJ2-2	TGTGCCAGCAGGTGGACAGGGTATACCGGGGAGCTGTTTTTT	CASRWTGYTGELFF
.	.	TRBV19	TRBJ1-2	TGTGCCAGTAGCATCAGGGAGGCGGATGGCTACACCTTC	CASSIREADGYTF
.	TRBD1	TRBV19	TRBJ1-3	TGTGCCAGTAGTACCCAGGGGGCCTCTGGAAACACCATATATTTT	CASSTQGASGNTIYF
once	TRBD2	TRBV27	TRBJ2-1	TGTGCCAGCGGACTAGCGGGGGGCCGTTCCTACAATGAGCAGTTCTTC	CASGLAGGRSYNEQFF
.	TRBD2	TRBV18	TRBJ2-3	TGTGCCAGCTCACCGGGGCTAGCGGGGGTTTCTTCGGGCGGTGATACGCAGTATTTT	CASSPGLAGVSSGGDTQYF
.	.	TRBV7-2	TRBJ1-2	TGTGCCACTACGCGGGAGGAACGGGGCTACACCTTC	CATTREERGYTF
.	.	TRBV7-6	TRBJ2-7	TGTGCCAGCAGCCCCAGTGGGCACGAGCAGTACTTC	CASSPSGHEQYF
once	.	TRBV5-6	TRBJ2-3	TGTGCCAGCAGCTTGGTGGGGGGACAGACTAGCACAGATACGCAGTATTTT	CASSLVGGQTSTDTQYF
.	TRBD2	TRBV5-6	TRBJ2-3	TGTGCCAGCAGCTCGGGGCGACTAGCGGGGGTATTAGATACGCAGTATTTT	CASSSGRLAGVLDTQYF
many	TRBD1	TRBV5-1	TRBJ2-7	TGCGCCAGCAGCGAGAGGACAGGGGGCAACGAGCAGTACTTC	CASSERTGGNEQYF
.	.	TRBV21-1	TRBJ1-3	TGTGCCAGCCTCCGAGGATCTGACTCTGGAAACACCATATATTTT	CASLRGSDSGNTIYF
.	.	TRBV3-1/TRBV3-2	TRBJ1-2	TGTGCCAGCAGCTACCCTACAGGGCGGGGCTACACCTTC	CASSYPTGRGYTF
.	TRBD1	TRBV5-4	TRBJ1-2	TGTGCCAGCAGCCTGGGACAGGGGGCGGGCTATGGCTACACCTTC	CASSLGQGAGYGYTF
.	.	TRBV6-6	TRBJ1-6	TGTGCCAGCAGTCCGAGTGACAGACACAACTTTGATAATTCACCCCTCCACTTT	CASSPSDRHNFDNSPLHF
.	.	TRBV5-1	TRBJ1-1	TGCGCCAGCAGCTTTAGGGGGTCAGGGGCGGGCACTGAAGCTTTCTTT	CASSFRGSGAGTEAFF
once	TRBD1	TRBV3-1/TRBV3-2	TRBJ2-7	TGTGCCAGCAGCCTAAGACAGGGGCAAGGGCAGTACTTC	CASSLRQGQGQYF
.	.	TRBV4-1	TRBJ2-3	TGCGCCAGCAGGCCCGACAGGGACTTTGGGGATACGCAGTATTTT	CASRPDRDFGDTQYF
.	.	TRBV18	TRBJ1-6	TGTGCCAGCTCACCACCGTCTTCGGGGAATAATTCACCCCTCCACTTT	CASSPPSSGNNSPLHF
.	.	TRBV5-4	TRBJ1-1	TGTGCCAGCAGTTCGGGTCGGACTGAAGCTTTCTTT	CASSSGRTEAFF
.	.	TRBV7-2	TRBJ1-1	TGTGCCAGCAGCCCAAGGCCTGGATACTACTCTGTGAACACTGAAGCTTTCTTT	CASSPRPGYYSVNTEAFF
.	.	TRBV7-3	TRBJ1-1	TGTGCCAGCAGCCCTTACCGGGGGACTGAAGCTTTCTTT	CASSPYRGTEAFF
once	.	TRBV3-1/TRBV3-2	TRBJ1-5	TGTGCCAGCAGCCAAGAAGGGGCAGGGTTGGGTCAGCCCCAGCATTTT	CASSQEGAGLGQPQHF
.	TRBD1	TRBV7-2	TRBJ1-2	TGTGCCAGCAGAGATCGTGGGGGACAGGGGTTTGTCTATGGCTACACCTTC	CASRDRGGQGFVYGYTF
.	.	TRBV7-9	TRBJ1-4	TGTGCCAGCAGCTTAGGACAGCTAGTAAATGAAAAACTGTTTTTT	CASSLGQLVNEKLFF
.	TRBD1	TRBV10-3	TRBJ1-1	TGTGCCACCGCCGGGACAGGCAGTGGTACTGAAGCTTTCTTT	CATAGTGSGTEAFF
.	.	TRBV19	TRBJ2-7	TGTGCCAGCAGGGAACTCGGAGCCTACGAGCAGTACTTC	CASRELGAYEQYF
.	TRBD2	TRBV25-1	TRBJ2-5	TGTGCCAGCCGCTCAGCGGGGGGACAACAAGAGACCCAGTACTTC	CASRSAGGQQETQYF
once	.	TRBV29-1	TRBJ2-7	TGCAGCGCCCCGCGGGGATTAGGTAGTGGACTAAACGAGCAGTACTTC	CSAPRGLGSGLNEQYF
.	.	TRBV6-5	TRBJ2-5	TGTGCCAGACCCGGGAACCAAGAGACCCAGTACTTC	CARPGNQETQYF
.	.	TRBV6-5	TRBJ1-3	TGTGCCAGCAGTTACTCGATGGATGCGGACACCATATATTTT	CASSYSMDADTIYF
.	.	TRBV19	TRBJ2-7	TGTGCCAGTAGTACTGATAAGCGGTACGAGCAGTACTTC	CASSTDKRYEQYF
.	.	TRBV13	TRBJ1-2	TGTGCCAGCAGCTTAGTCCTTTCTTCCAGGGATTATGGCTACACCTTC	CASSLVLSSRDYGYTF
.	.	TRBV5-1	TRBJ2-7	TGCGCCAGCAGTAACAGGAACATCTACGAGCAGTACTTC	CASSNRNIYEQYF
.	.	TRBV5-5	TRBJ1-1	TGTGCCAGCAGACCCGGGGGGGTAAACACTGAAGCTTTCTTT	CASRPGGVNTEAFF
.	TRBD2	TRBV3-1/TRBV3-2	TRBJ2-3	TGTGCCAGCAGCCAAGAGCCAGCGGGGACTATTACAGATACGCAGTATTTT	CASSQEPAGTITDTQYF
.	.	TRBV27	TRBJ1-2	TGTGCCAGCAGTTTGGGACAAACTAAACCTGGCTACACCTTC	CASSLGQTKPGYTF
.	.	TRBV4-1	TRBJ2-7	TGCGCCAGCAGCCAAACGGGCTACGAGCAGTACTTC	CASSQTGYEQYF
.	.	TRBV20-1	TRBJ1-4	TGCAGTGCTAGTGGTCCCTCCTCCTCAACTAATGAAAAACTGTTTTTT	CSASGPSSSTNEKLFF
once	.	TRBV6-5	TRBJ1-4	TGTGCCAGCCGGGGATCCGGGGGTGATGAAAAACTGTTTTTT	CASRGSGGDEKLFF
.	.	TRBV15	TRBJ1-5	TGTGCCACCAGCGGGGACACCGATCAGCCCCAGCATTTT	CATSGDTDQPQHF